This T cell receptor beta chain was identified during a study of blood T cell repertoires in COVID-19. Cohort 3 recovered donors had two negative PCRs, clearance, or symptom resolution. Germline V gives CDR1 DFQATT, CDR2 SNEGSKA (reference sequence). The CDR3 spans 13 residues. Deletions cut 3 bases from V and 4 bases from J, with 10 bases between. In the authors' methods: Researchers report that nucleated cell counts were estimated from reference gene primer amplification. Some clones are missing from TCRdb's copy, which holds only in-frame ones; the method was immunoSEQ multiplex PCR. For V, J and clone size, that table is used; D and trimming come from the DNA. Among about 280,000 clones listed, approximately 81% were seen once.

J is TRBJ2-1 and V is TRBV20-1; TRBD2 is a possible D gene (5 bases). Source material: PBMCs or T cells enriched from blood (not recorded which). This TCR was sampled from a woman between 45 and 65 years old who had recovered from COVID-19. The CDR3 protein is CSASWGAYNEQFF. The CDR3 DNA sequence: TGCAGTGCTAGTTGGGGAGCTTACAATGAGCAGTTCTTC.